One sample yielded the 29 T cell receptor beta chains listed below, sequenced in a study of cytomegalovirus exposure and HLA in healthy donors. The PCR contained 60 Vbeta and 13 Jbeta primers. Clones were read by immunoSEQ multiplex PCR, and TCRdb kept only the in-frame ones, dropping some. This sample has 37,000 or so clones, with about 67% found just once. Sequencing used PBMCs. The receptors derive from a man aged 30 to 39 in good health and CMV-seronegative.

The DNA for the CDR3 is TGTGCCAGCAGCTTAGATGTGTGGGGGGGCTCCGGGAACACTGAAGCTTTCTTT. Protein sequence: CASSLDVWGGSGNTEAFF. The chain links TRBV11-2 to TRBJ1-1, with D perhaps matching TRBD1 (6 bases). The V and J ends lost 0 bases and 1 base respectively, with 18 bases between them. The CDR3 covers 18 residues. Germline V CDR1 and CDR2: SGHAT, FQNNGV.

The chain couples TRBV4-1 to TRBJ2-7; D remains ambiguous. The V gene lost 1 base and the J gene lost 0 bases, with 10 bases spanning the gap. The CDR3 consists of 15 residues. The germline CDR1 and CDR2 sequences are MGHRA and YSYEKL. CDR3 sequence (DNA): TGCGCCAGCAGCCAAGTGCAACGGAGCTCCTACGAGCAGTACTTC. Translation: CASSQVQRSSYEQYF.

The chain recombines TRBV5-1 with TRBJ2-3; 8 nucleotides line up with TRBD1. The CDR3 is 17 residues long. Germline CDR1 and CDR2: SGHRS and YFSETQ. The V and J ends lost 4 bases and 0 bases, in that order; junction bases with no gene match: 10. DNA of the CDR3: TGCGCCAGCAGCACCAACGGACAGGGCGGGAGCACAGATACGCAGTATTTT. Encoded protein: CASSTNGQGGSTDTQYF.

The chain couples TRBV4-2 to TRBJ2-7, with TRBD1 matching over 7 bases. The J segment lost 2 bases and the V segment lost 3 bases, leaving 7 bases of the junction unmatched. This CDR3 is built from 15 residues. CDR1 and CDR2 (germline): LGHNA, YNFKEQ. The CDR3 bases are TGTGCCAGCAGCCACCCGGGGACAGACGCCTACGAGCAGTACTTC. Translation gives CASSHPGTDAYEQYF.

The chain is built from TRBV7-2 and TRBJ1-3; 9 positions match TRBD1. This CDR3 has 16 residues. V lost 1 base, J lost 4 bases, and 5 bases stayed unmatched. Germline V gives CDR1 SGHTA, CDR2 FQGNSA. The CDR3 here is CASSLDSGTGGNTIYF. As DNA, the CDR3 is TGTGCCAGCAGCTTAGATTCCGGGACAGGGGGAAACACCATATATTTT.

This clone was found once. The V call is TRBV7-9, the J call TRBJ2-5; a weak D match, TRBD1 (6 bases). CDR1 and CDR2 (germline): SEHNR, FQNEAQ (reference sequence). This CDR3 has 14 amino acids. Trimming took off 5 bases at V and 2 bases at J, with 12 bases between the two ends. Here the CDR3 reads CASSPTGWQETQYF. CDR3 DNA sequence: TGTGCCAGCAGCCCAACAGGGTGGCAAGAGACCCAGTACTTC.

The CDR3 loop is CASSKGQGAAYTEAFF. The CDR3 coding sequence is TGTGCCTCCTCCAAGGGGCAGGGGGCAGCTTACACTGAAGCTTTCTTT. The rearrangement joins TRBV30 to TRBJ1-1; TRBD1 matches at 8 bases. CDR1 and CDR2 (germline): GTSNPN, SVGIG (reference sequence). CDR3 length equals 16 residues. V lost 7 bases and J lost 3; bases outside the gene matches: 16.

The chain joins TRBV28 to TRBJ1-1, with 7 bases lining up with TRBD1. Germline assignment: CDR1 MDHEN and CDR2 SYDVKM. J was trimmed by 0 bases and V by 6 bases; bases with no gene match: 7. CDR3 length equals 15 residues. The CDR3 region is CASRTAGGLNTEAFF. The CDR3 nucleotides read TGTGCCAGCAGGACCGCAGGGGGGTTGAACACTGAAGCTTTCTTT.

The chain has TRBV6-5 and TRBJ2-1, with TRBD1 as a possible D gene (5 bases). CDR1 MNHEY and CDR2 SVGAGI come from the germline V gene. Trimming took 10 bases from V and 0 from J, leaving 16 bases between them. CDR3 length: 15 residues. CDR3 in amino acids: CATTNRWSSYNEQFF. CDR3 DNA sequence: TGTGCCACCACGAACAGGTGGAGCTCCTACAATGAGCAGTTCTTC.

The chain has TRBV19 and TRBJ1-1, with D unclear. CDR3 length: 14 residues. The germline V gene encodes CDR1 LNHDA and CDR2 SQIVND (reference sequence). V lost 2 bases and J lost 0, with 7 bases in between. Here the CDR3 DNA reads TGTGCCAGTAGTATATCAGAATTGAACACTGAAGCTTTCTTT. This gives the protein CASSISELNTEAFF.

Here the CDR3 reads CASSEMVERTVFF. DNA for the CDR3: TGCGCCAGCAGCGAAATGGTCGAGCGTACGGTGTTTTTT. The chain links TRBV5-1 to TRBJ2-2; D remains ambiguous. V lost 4 bases to trimming and J lost 15 bases, with 19 bases between them. The CDR3 contains 13 residues. Germline loops: CDR1 SGHRS, CDR2 YFSETQ.

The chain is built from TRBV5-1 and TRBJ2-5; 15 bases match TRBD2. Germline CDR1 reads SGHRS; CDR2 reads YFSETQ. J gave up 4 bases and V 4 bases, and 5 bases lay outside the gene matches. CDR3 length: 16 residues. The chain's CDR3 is CASSPGLAGGTETQYF. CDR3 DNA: TGCGCCAGCAGCCCGGGACTAGCGGGGGGTACAGAGACCCAGTACTTC. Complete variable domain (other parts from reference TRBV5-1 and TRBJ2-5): KAGVTQTPRYLIKTRGQQVTLSCSPISGHRSVSWYQQTPGQGLQFLFEYFSETQRNKGNFPGRFSGRQFSNSRSEMNVSTLELGDSALYLCASSPGLAGGTETQYFGPGTRLLVL.

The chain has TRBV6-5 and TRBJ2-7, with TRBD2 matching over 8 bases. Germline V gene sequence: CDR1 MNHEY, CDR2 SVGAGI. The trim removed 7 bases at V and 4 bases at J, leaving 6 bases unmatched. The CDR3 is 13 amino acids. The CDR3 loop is CASKRSGSYEQYF. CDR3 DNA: TGTGCCAGCAAGCGGAGCGGGAGTTACGAGCAGTACTTC.

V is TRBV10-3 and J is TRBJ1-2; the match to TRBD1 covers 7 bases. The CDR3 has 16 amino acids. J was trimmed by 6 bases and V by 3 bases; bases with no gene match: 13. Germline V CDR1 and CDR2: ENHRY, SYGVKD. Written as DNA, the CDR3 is TGTGCCATCAGTGACCGACAGGGACCCTTTTTGAATGGCTACACCTTC. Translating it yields CAISDRQGPFLNGYTF.

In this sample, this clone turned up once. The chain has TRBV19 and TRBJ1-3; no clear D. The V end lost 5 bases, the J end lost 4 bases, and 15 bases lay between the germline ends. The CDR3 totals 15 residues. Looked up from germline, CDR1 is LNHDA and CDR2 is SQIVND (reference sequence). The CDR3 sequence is CASSLSHTTGNTIYF. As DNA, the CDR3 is TGTGCCAGTAGTTTGTCACACACCACGGGAAACACCATATATTTT.

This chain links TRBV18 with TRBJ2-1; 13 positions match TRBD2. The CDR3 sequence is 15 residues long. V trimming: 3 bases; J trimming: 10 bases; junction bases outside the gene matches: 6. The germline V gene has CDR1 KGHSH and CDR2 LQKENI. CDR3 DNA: TGTGCCAGCTCACCCGGGACTAGCGGGATCGGAGAGCAGTTCTTC. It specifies CASSPGTSGIGEQFF.

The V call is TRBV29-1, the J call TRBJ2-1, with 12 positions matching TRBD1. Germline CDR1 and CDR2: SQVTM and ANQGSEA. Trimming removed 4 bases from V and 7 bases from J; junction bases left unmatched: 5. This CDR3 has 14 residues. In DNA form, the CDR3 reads TGCAGCGTTGGGGACAGGGGGCAGTGGAATGAGCAGTTCTTC. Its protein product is CSVGDRGQWNEQFF.

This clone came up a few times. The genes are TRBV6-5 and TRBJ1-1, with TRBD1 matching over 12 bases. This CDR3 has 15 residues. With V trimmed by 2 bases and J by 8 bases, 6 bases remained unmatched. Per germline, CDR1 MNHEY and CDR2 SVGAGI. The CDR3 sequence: CASSYGTGGTAEAFF. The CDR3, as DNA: TGTGCCAGCAGTTACGGGACAGGGGGCACGGCCGAAGCTTTCTTT.

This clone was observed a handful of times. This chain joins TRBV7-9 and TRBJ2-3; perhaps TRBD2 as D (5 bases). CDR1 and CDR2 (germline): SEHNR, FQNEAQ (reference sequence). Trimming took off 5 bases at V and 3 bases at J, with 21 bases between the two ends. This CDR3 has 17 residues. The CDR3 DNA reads TGTGCCAGCAGCGGATACACTGCTAGCTCGGCGACAGATACGCAGTATTTT. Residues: CASSGYTASSATDTQYF.

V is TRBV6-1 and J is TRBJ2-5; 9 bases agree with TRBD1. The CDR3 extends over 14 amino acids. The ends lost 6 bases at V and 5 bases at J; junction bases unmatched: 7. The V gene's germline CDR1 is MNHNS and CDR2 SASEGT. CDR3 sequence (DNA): TGTGCCAGCAGGGTCCGGGACAGGGCTGAGACCCAGTACTTC. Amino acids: CASRVRDRAETQYF.

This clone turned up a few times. CDR3 region: CASSLTSGRETQYF. The CDR3 bases are TGTGCCAGCAGCTTAACTAGCGGGAGAGAGACCCAGTACTTC. The chain couples TRBV7-9 to TRBJ2-5, with 11 positions matching TRBD2. This CDR3 has 14 residues. Germline assignment: CDR1 SEHNR and CDR2 FQNEAQ (reference sequence). V dropped 2 bases and J dropped 4; count of bases not matched to a gene: 0.

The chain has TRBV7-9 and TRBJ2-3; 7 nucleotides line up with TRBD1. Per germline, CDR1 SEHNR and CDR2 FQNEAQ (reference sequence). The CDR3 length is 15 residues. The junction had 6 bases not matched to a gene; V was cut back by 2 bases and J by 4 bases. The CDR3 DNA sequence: TGTGCCAGCAGCTTACAGGGGGACGGTGCAGATACGCAGTATTTT. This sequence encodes CASSLQGDGADTQYF.

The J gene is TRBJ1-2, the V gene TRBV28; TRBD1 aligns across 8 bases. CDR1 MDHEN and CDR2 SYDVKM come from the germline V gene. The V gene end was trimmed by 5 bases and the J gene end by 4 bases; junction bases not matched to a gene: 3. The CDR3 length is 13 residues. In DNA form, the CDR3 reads TGTGCCAGCAGTCCGACAGGGGCCTATGGCTACACCTTC. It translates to CASSPTGAYGYTF.

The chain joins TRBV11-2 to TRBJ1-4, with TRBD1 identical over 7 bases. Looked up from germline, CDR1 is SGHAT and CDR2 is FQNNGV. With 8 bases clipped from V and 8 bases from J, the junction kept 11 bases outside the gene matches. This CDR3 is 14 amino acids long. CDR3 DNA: TGTGCCAGCGGAGACAGGGAGGTTAAGGAAAAACTGTTTTTT. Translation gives CASGDREVKEKLFF.

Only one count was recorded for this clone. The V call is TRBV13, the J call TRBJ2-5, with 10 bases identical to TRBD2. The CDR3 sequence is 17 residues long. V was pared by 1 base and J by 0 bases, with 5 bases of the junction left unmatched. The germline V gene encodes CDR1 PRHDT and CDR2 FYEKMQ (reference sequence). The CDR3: CASSLVGLAGDQETQYF. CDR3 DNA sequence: TGTGCCAGCAGCTTAGTGGGGCTAGCGGGGGACCAAGAGACCCAGTACTTC.

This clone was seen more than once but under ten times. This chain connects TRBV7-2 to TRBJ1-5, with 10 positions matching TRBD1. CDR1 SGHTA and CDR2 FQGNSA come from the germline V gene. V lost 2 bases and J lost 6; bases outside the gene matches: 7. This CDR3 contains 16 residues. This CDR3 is CASSLRGQGDGQPQHF. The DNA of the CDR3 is TGTGCCAGCAGCTTACGCGGACAGGGGGACGGTCAGCCCCAGCATTTT.

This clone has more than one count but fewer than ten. CDR3 sequence (DNA): TGTGCCAGCAGCAAAATGGGGCAGGGGGGCTACGAGCAGTACTTC. It encodes CASSKMGQGGYEQYF. J is TRBJ2-7 and V is TRBV6-1; TRBD1 might be the D (7 bases). This CDR3 contains 15 residues. CDR1 and CDR2 (germline): MNHNS, SASEGT. The V gene lost 6 bases and the J gene lost 3 bases, with 18 bases spanning the gap.

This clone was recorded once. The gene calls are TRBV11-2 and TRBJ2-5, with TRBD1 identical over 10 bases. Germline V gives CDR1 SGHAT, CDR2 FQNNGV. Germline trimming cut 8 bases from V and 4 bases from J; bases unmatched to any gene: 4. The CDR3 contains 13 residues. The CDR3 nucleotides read TGTGCCAGCGGGACAGGGGTCCTAGAGACCCAGTACTTC. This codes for CASGTGVLETQYF.

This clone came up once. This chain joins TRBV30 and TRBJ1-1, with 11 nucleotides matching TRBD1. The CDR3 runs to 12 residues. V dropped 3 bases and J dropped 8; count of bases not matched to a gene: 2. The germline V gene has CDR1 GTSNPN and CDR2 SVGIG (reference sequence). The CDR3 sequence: CAWRGDRGEAFF. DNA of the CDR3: TGTGCCTGGAGAGGGGACAGGGGGGAAGCTTTCTTT.